A single sample gave rise to the 5 T cell receptor beta chains below, sequenced in a study of blood T cell repertoires in COVID-19. The table came from immunoSEQ multiplex PCR; TCRdb's copy has only in-frame clones and leaves some out. The sample gives approximately 160,000 clones, around four fifths of which show up once; 4.4% is in the top ten. What was sequenced was PBMCs or T cells enriched from blood (not recorded which). These receptors were collected from a woman aged 50 to 65 who had recovered from COVID-19.

V and J are TRBV20-1 and TRBJ2-7; 10 nucleotides agree with TRBD1. Losses at the gene ends were 3 bases for V and 3 bases for J; bases not matched to a gene: 8. CDR3 size: 15 residues. CDR1 and CDR2 (germline): DFQATT, SNEGSKA (reference sequence). CDR3 loop: CSASGATGGVYEQYV. For the CDR3, the DNA is TGCAGTGCTAGTGGGGCGACAGGGGGCGTCTACGAGCAGTACGTC.

The chain links TRBV7-9 to TRBJ2-2; D remains ambiguous. The CDR3 totals 13 residues. V lost 2 bases and J lost 5, with 6 bases in between. CDR1 and CDR2 from the germline V gene are SEHNR and FQNEAQ (reference sequence). The CDR3 DNA sequence: TGTGCCAGCAGCTTATTGGCTACCGGGGAGCTGTTTTTT. It yields the protein CASSLLATGELFF.

V and J are TRBV27 and TRBJ2-5; TRBD1 might be the D (5 bases). V was trimmed by 3 bases and J by 1 base, leaving 9 bases between them. Germline values: CDR1 MNHEY, CDR2 SMNVEV (reference sequence). This CDR3 has 14 amino acids. CDR3 sequence (DNA): TGTGCCAGCAGTTTTTCACAGGTCCAAGAGACCCAGTACTTC. Its protein product is CASSFSQVQETQYF.

The chain is built from TRBV12-3 or TRBV12-4 and TRBJ2-1; D remains ambiguous. V was shortened by 5 bases and J by 7 bases, with 12 bases between the two germline ends. The CDR3 totals 13 residues. CDR3 nucleotides: TGTGCCAGCAGTGAAATTACGCGGAATGAGCAGTTCTTC. Translation gives CASSEITRNEQFF.

This chain links TRBV9 with TRBJ1-2; 7 bases are shared with TRBD1. This CDR3 comprises 12 residues. V trimming: 4 bases; J trimming: 8 bases; junction bases outside the gene matches: 5. Germline CDR1 reads SGDLS; CDR2 reads YYNGEE. Written as DNA, the CDR3 is TGTGCCAGCAGCACCCGACAGGGAGGCTACACCTTC. Its translation: CASSTRQGGYTF.